These T cell receptor beta chains were read from a single sample in a study of OX40 agonist ivuxolimab in advanced cancers. Profiling relied on immunoSEQ multiplex PCR, and the TCRdb table lists in-frame clones only, not all of them. The sample carries over 15,000 clones, around 82% recorded once. The material sequenced was CD4+ or CD8+ T cells sorted from blood, taken in a trial of the OX40 agonist ivuxolimab. The source is an adult with an advanced solid tumor such as melanoma, head and neck, liver or kidney cancer. CDR3s include the opening cysteine and the closing phenylalanine or tryptophan. The order of the fields is V gene, J gene, clone size, D gene, CDR3 protein, CDR3 DNA. A D gene is named only where the DNA matches it firmly. Clone size is given for some rows only: seen once, a few or many times, or a class if the clone is expanded.

TRBV28,TRBJ2-3,.,TRBD2,CASSLSLRLAGNTDTQYF,TGTGCCAGCAGTTTATCCCTTCGACTAGCGGGGAACACAGATACGCAGTATTTT
TRBV2,TRBJ2-3,.,.,CASTDGGDTQYF,TGTGCCAGCACCGATGGAGGAGATACGCAGTATTTT
TRBV29-1,TRBJ2-7,once,.,CSVEDLRGTSYEQYF,TGCAGCGTTGAAGATCTCCGGGGGACCTCCTACGAGCAGTACTTC
TRBV2,TRBJ2-1,.,.,CASSDMGFSNEQFF,TGTGCCAGCAGTGATATGGGGTTTAGCAATGAGCAGTTCTTC
TRBV19,TRBJ2-2,.,TRBD1,CASRDRVISAAGELFF,TGTGCCAGTAGGGACAGGGTAATTTCTGCCGCCGGGGAGCTGTTTTTT
TRBV4-1,TRBJ1-1,.,.,CASSQASPPVGLNTEAFF,TGCGCCAGCAGCCAAGCCTCACCCCCAGTGGGTTTGAACACTGAAGCTTTCTTT
TRBV9,TRBJ2-1,once,.,CASSSGRQGEQFF,TGTGCCAGCAGTTCTGGACGTCAGGGGGAGCAGTTCTTC
TRBV30,TRBJ1-3,few,.,CAWNGGSVGNTIYF,TGTGCCTGGAATGGGGGCTCGGTAGGAAACACCATATATTTT
TRBV28,TRBJ2-7,.,TRBD2,CASSLGLAGGPSKEQYF,TGTGCCAGCAGTTTAGGACTAGCGGGAGGGCCCTCGAAAGAGCAGTACTTC
TRBV19,TRBJ2-1,.,.,CASSSGGTAGSTQFF,TGTGCCAGTAGTTCAGGCGGGACGGCAGGGTCAACGCAGTTCTTC
TRBV27,TRBJ2-7,.,TRBD1,CASGQGVGISYEQYF,TGTGCCAGCGGGCAGGGGGTTGGTATTTCCTACGAGCAGTACTTC
TRBV7-9,TRBJ2-5,.,TRBD1,CASSSRTGLQETQYF,TGTGCCAGCAGCTCACGGACAGGACTCCAAGAGACCCAGTACTTC
TRBV28,TRBJ2-7,.,TRBD2,CASSLVASGSYEQYF,TGTGCCAGCAGTTTAGTCGCCAGCGGGAGTTACGAGCAGTACTTC
TRBV5-4,TRBJ2-5,.,TRBD2,CASSLLGSGLGEQYF,TGTGCCAGCAGCCTTTTAGGTAGCGGGTTAGGGGAGCAGTACTTC
TRBV5-1,TRBJ1-2,.,.,CASSSGRGNGYTF,TGCGCCAGCAGCTCCGGACGCGGAAATGGCTACACCTTC
TRBV19,TRBJ2-1,once,TRBD1,CASSERDRAEDEQFF,TGTGCCAGTAGTGAACGGGACAGGGCTGAGGATGAGCAGTTCTTC
TRBV5-5,TRBJ2-7,few,TRBD2,CASSFASGPSNYEQYF,TGTGCCAGCAGTTTCGCTAGCGGGCCTTCCAACTACGAGCAGTACTTC
TRBV5-6,TRBJ2-7,.,TRBD1,CASSYYRGRSDEQYF,TGTGCCAGCAGCTACTACAGGGGGCGTAGCGACGAGCAGTACTTC
TRBV2,TRBJ2-7,.,.,CASSDSGLSNEQYF,TGTGCCAGCAGTGATAGTGGACTGTCCAACGAGCAGTACTTC
TRBV6-6,TRBJ2-3,few,TRBD1,CASSWTGETDTQYF,TGTGCCAGCAGTTGGACAGGGGAGACCGATACGCAGTATTTT
TRBV10-1,TRBJ2-2,few,TRBD2,CASGLAGGSTGELFF,TGCGCCAGCGGACTAGCGGGAGGGTCCACCGGGGAGCTGTTTTTT
TRBV29-1,TRBJ2-7,.,.,CSADIGPGYEQYF,TGCAGCGCCGACATAGGGCCAGGTTACGAGCAGTACTTC
TRBV5-1,TRBJ2-7,.,.,CASSATWGEQYF,TGCGCCAGCAGCGCCACATGGGGCGAGCAGTACTTC
TRBV6-1,TRBJ2-7,few,.,CASTRSASTSYEQYF,TGTGCCAGCACCCGGTCAGCTTCCACCTCCTACGAGCAGTACTTC
TRBV29-1,TRBJ2-7,.,TRBD2,CSATGTSGIYEQYF,TGCAGCGCCACCGGGACTAGCGGGATTTACGAGCAGTACTTC
TRBV19,TRBJ2-4,.,.,CASSLGSANIQYF,TGTGCCAGTAGTCTCGGCTCCGCAAACATTCAGTACTTC
TRBV28,TRBJ1-2,few,.,CASSFTEGYGYTF,TGTGCCAGCAGTTTCACCGAGGGCTATGGCTACACCTTC
TRBV6-6,TRBJ2-3,.,TRBD1,CASSSGQGNTDTQYF,TGTGCCAGCAGTTCCGGACAGGGGAACACAGATACGCAGTATTTT
TRBV28,TRBJ2-2,.,TRBD1,CASRPGQGANTGELFF,TGTGCCAGCAGACCAGGACAGGGGGCGAACACCGGGGAGCTGTTTTTT
TRBV7-6,TRBJ2-1,.,.,CASSLGGSGGEQFF,TGTGCCAGCAGCTTGGGTGGGTCGGGCGGTGAGCAGTTCTTC
TRBV7-9,TRBJ2-3,.,TRBD2,CASSRSGGLADTQYF,TGTGCCAGCAGTCGCAGCGGGGGCCTCGCAGATACGCAGTATTTT
TRBV7-2,TRBJ1-1,.,.,CASSSQGSSTNTEAFF,TGTGCCAGCAGCTCTCAGGGGTCCTCCACGAACACTGAAGCTTTCTTT
TRBV7-2,TRBJ2-7,.,TRBD1,CASRLGTGREQYF,TGTGCCAGCAGACTCGGGACAGGGAGGGAGCAGTACTTC
TRBV28,TRBJ2-3,.,TRBD2,CATTSGSHYSDTQYF,TGTGCCACGACTAGCGGGAGTCATTACTCAGATACGCAGTATTTT
TRBV2,TRBJ1-2,.,.,CASSSRYGYTF,TGTGCCAGCAGTTCCCGCTATGGCTACACCTTC
TRBV5-1,TRBJ2-5,.,.,CASSFQDDQETQYF,TGCGCCAGCAGCTTCCAGGACGACCAAGAGACCCAGTACTTC
TRBV25-1,TRBJ2-7,.,.,CASQGAYEQYF,TGTGCCAGCCAAGGTGCCTACGAGCAGTACTTC
TRBV7-6,TRBJ2-2,.,TRBD2,CASSLGSSGSGELFF,TGTGCCAGCAGCTTAGGTTCTAGCGGATCCGGGGAGCTGTTTTTT
TRBV5-1,TRBJ2-7,.,TRBD1,CASSSRQGAGEQYF,TGCGCCAGCAGCTCAAGGCAGGGGGCGGGCGAGCAGTACTTC
TRBV7-3,TRBJ2-7,.,TRBD1,CASSIQQGSYEQYF,TGTGCCAGCAGCATCCAACAGGGGTCGTACGAGCAGTACTTC
TRBV6-4,TRBJ2-6,.,.,CASSADSSGANVLTF,TGTGCCAGCAGTGCTGACAGCTCTGGGGCCAACGTCCTGACTTTC
TRBV11-3,TRBJ2-1,.,TRBD2,CASSKLAGDSNEQFF,TGTGCCAGCAGCAAACTAGCGGGAGATTCGAATGAGCAGTTCTTC
TRBV5-1,TRBJ2-1,.,TRBD2,CASSPGLANNEQFF,TGCGCCAGCAGTCCGGGACTAGCCAACAATGAGCAGTTCTTC
TRBV6-1,TRBJ2-5,.,TRBD2,CASKELAGEGETQYF,TGTGCCAGCAAAGAGCTAGCGGGAGAAGGAGAGACCCAGTACTTC
TRBV28,TRBJ2-7,.,TRBD2,CASSFSFGGETYEQYF,TGTGCCAGCAGTTTCTCTTTCGGGGGGGAGACTTACGAGCAGTACTTC
TRBV27,TRBJ2-7,.,.,CASSLSGRTDYEQYF,TGTGCCAGCAGTTTAAGCGGCAGAACGGACTACGAGCAGTACTTC
TRBV2,TRBJ1-5,.,.,CASSKGLLNQPQHF,TGTGCCAGCAGCAAAGGACTGCTCAATCAGCCCCAGCATTTT
TRBV10-3,TRBJ2-7,.,TRBD1,CAISEPGQGGYEQYF,TGTGCCATCAGTGAACCTGGACAGGGGGGATACGAGCAGTACTTC
TRBV7-9,TRBJ2-3,.,TRBD2,CASSKTSGRDTQYF,TGTGCCAGCAGCAAAACTAGCGGGAGAGATACGCAGTATTTT
TRBV7-2,TRBJ2-2,.,TRBD2,CASSPGLAGVGTGELFF,TGTGCCAGCAGCCCGGGACTAGCGGGAGTGGGTACCGGGGAGCTGTTTTTT
TRBV6-5,TRBJ2-7,.,TRBD2,CASSFTGTSGNEQYF,TGTGCCAGCAGTTTCACCGGGACTAGCGGGAACGAGCAGTACTTC